This TCR beta chain is from a study of radiotherapy plus CTLA-4 blockade in lung cancer. Study information: Objective response rate was around 19%; disease control rate, less than 40%.

A few counts support this clone. Its antigen is undetermined. CDR3 length: 14 amino acids. Looked up from germline, CDR1 is KGHSH and CDR2 is LQKENI. The germline V and J ends were trimmed by 2 bases and 5 bases, with 11 bases remaining between them. Produced via immunoSEQ multiplex PCR; TCRdb's table is partial and in-frame only. The table lists about 25,000 clones, 71% of them singletons, with roughly 3.3% in the top ten. Focal radiation was given together with CTLA-4 blockade (ipilimumab) to patients with chemo-refractory metastatic non-small-cell lung cancer. Study-wide findings and caveats: The study found tumor-derived TCR clones expanded in blood after radiotherapy plus ipilimumab.

Source: peripheral blood, taken from a patient treated with radiotherapy plus ipilimumab. V is TRBV18 and J is TRBJ2-3; TRBD1 might be the D (5 bases). The receptor was derived from a human donor with non-small cell lung cancer whose response to radiotherapy plus ipilimumab could not be evaluated. DNA of the CDR3: TGTGCCAGCTCACCAATCCAGGGCGGAGATACGCAGTATTTT. Translated, it gives CASSPIQGGDTQYF.